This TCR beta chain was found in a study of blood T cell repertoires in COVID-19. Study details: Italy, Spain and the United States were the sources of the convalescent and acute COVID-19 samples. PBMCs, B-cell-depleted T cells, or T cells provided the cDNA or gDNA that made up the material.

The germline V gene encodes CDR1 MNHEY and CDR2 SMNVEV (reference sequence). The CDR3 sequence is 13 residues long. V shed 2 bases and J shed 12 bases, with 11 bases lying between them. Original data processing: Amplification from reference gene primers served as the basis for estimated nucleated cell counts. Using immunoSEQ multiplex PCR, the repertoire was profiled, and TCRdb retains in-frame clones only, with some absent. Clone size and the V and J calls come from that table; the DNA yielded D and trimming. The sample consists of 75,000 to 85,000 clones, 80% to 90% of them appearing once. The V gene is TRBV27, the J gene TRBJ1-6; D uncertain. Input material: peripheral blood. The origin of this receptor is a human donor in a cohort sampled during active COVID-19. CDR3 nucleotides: TGTGCCAGCAGTTTAGATTCAGGTAGACCCCTCCACTTT. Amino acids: CASSLDSGRPLHF.